This T cell receptor (beta chain) emerged from a study of coeliac disease (dated by TCRdb to between 2022 and 2023). Regarding the complete study: Each coeliac patient fell into one of three classes: newly diagnosed active disease, refractory coeliac disease type I, or disease kept under control by a gluten-free diet. Next-generation sequencing of rearranged TRB and TRG CDR3 regions was used on small intestinal lymphocyte fractions taken from coeliac and non-coeliac patients. The aim was to characterise TR repertoires of small intestinal T cells in active, refractory type I and gluten-free-diet-treated coeliac disease. TRB sequencing succeeded for samples from just over 26 subjects, including 20 to 25 paired bulk unsorted intraepithelial and lamina propria cell samples. The full study included about 30 patients: approximately 22 with serologically confirmed coeliac disease and 8 controls with non-small intestinal disorders. High-resolution HLA typing was unavailable, so biased TRBV7-2 usage was queried as a proof of principle. Overall study results and their limits: Lower clonality than in controls was observed in the TRB and TRG repertoires of active coeliac intraepithelial and lamina propria samples, suggesting that diverse T cells were recruited. Cross-contamination between compartments was possible, because separating intraepithelial cells from lamina propria cells did not produce high-purity fractions. TRB repertoires were mostly private, with most amino acid sequences found in only one sample, and V-gene usage showed no significant difference between disease groups. In the authors' view, the approach was unsuitable for unbiased detection of gliadin-specific T cells, since gliadin-specific T cells are scarce and rarely shared between patients.

Aliquots of some 500,000 cells were frozen in DMSO/FBS in liquid nitrogen, and one aliquot per fraction was used for sequencing. Endoscopy and small intestinal biopsy were performed in all 30 patients in the study. Intraepithelial cells were released by stirring biopsies for one hour at 37°C in RPMI containing EGTA, MgCl2 and 1% FBS. Genomic DNA was extracted from frozen unsorted cell fractions using the Qiagen DNeasy blood extraction kit. Regarding this clone: The clone's antigen remains unknown. Per-base quality was not reported, and no clone a single base away is much larger than it.

The library was built by means of the immunoSEQ multiplex PCR assay. The TR loci were subjected to amplification by multiplexed PCR, for which V gene segments served as targets of the forward primers and J gene segments as targets of the reverse primers. The amplified CDR3 regions were sequenced using the Illumina HiSeq System. The paper's processing steps were these. To strip out PCR and sequencing errors and collapse the data into unique sequences, a nearest-neighbour algorithm merged closely related reads. Repertoires were summarised by clonality and by T cell density, defined as TR molecules per amount of genomic DNA input. Public TRs were defined as CDR3 amino acid sequences in at least 80% of unsorted samples, then tested for differential abundance between coeliac and control samples. Disease-group differences in clonality and density were tested with Kruskal-Wallis tests followed by Dunn post-tests. Not all clones reach the TCRdb copy of this immuneACCESS table, which keeps in-frame sequences only. Checked studies attribute under half of the gap to unresolved V genes and leave the rest unexplained. That table supplies the V and J calls and clone size; D and trimming were determined from the DNA. Present in this sample are a few thousand clones, less than 70% of which were seen just once. The top ten clonotypes cover 15% to 20% of the sample.

For this chain, trimming is 6 bases at the V end and 9 bases at the J end, and the number of junction bases without a gene match is 7. CDR1 and CDR2, per the germline V gene (reference sequence), are MNHNY and SVGAGI. The cysteine opens and the phenylalanine closes a CDR3 of 13 amino acids. Left in the record is the CDR3 DNA by itself, 39 bases read in frame from the first base. The sequence derives from a human donor with active celiac disease. The chain was built from TRBV6-6 and TRBJ1-5, and 8 bases in between align with TRBD1. The sequenced sample consisted of intraepithelial lymphocytes from the gut. In light of the paper, this sample's cell subset or site label describes: intraepithelial cell (IEC) fraction of small intestinal biopsy. The nucleotide sequence reads as follows: TGTGCCAGCAGCTGGGACAGGACCTGGCCCCAGCATTTT. This is translated as CASSWDRTWPQHF.